A selection of T cell receptor beta chains follows, all from one sample in a study of CD8+ T cells in alopecia areata. Using immunoSEQ multiplex PCR, the repertoire was profiled, and TCRdb retains in-frame clones only, with some absent. The sample records more than 110,000 clones, around half being singletons. The input for sequencing was CD8+ T cells sorted from blood, taken at week 4, from a patient treated with tofacitinib. The receptors derive from a human donor with alopecia areata. Both conserved end residues are part of each CDR3. The D gene is left open where the match is weak. Some rows have no size entry. The others give once, few or many, or a class for an expanded clone.

D,V,size,J,CDR3,DNA
.,TRBV30,.,TRBJ1-4,CAWSGGEKLFF,TGTGCCTGGAGTGGTGGTGAAAAACTGTTTTTT
TRBD1,TRBV6-5,.,TRBJ2-7,CASSYGTDPYEQYF,TGTGCCAGCAGTTACGGGACAGATCCTTACGAGCAGTACTTC
.,TRBV4-3,few,TRBJ2-7,CASSQDGGGDPYEQYF,TGCGCCAGCAGCCAAGATGGGGGAGGAGACCCCTACGAGCAGTACTTC
.,TRBV15,.,TRBJ1-5,CATSREVGGPQPQHF,TGTGCCACCAGCAGAGAAGTGGGAGGCCCCCAGCCCCAGCATTTT
TRBD1,TRBV19,few,TRBJ1-1,CAGRSLLTGEAFF,TGTGCCGGGAGGTCCCTCCTGACAGGGGAAGCTTTCTTT
.,TRBV29-1,.,TRBJ2-2,CSVDGDTGQNTGELFF,TGCAGCGTTGACGGAGACACGGGACAGAACACCGGGGAGCTGTTTTTT
.,TRBV7-9,.,TRBJ1-2,CASTPGPTASAYGYTF,TGTGCCAGCACCCCGGGCCCGACAGCCTCTGCCTATGGCTACACCTTC
TRBD1,TRBV7-9,.,TRBJ2-4,CASSLDRVMNIQYF,TGTGCCAGCAGCCTAGACAGGGTGATGAACATTCAGTACTTC
.,TRBV13,few,TRBJ2-5,CASSLRRTDEETQYF,TGTGCCAGCAGCTTACGCAGGACGGATGAAGAGACCCAGTACTTC
.,TRBV4-3,once,TRBJ1-5,CASSQEGFGEPQHF,TGCGCCAGCAGCCAAGAAGGCTTTGGAGAGCCCCAGCATTTT
TRBD2,TRBV30,few,TRBJ2-7,CAWSVGAGVLEQYF,TGTGCCTGGAGTGTAGGAGCGGGGGTGCTGGAGCAGTACTTC
.,TRBV15,.,TRBJ1-2,CATSKPTDTLGYTF,TGTGCCACCAGCAAACCTACGGACACCCTTGGCTACACCTTC
.,TRBV30,.,TRBJ1-6,CAWSVMYSPLHF,TGTGCCTGGAGTGTAATGTATTCACCCCTCCACTTT
.,TRBV23-1,few,TRBJ1-5,CASSPHGTLSNQPQHF,TGCGCCAGCAGTCCCCATGGGACACTTAGCAATCAGCCCCAGCATTTT
.,TRBV27,.,TRBJ2-7,CASSFIGARDEQYF,TGTGCCAGCAGTTTTATAGGGGCACGGGACGAGCAGTACTTC
.,TRBV27,.,TRBJ2-3,CASARGTDTQYF,TGTGCCAGCGCCAGGGGCACAGATACGCAGTATTTT
TRBD1,TRBV5-8,.,TRBJ2-1,CASSPDRGRFGGDEQFF,TGTGCCAGCAGCCCCGACAGGGGAAGATTCGGAGGGGATGAGCAGTTCTTC
.,TRBV18,.,TRBJ1-5,CASSPSPGTSNQPQHF,TGTGCCAGCTCACCAAGTCCCGGGACTAGCAATCAGCCCCAGCATTTT
TRBD1,TRBV7-9,.,TRBJ1-5,CASSFTGQGNQPQHF,TGTGCCAGCAGCTTCACGGGACAGGGCAATCAGCCCCAGCATTTT
.,TRBV28,.,TRBJ2-5,CASSTDEETQYF,TGTGCCAGCAGTACGGACGAAGAGACCCAGTACTTC
.,TRBV30,.,TRBJ1-4,CAWSVDNNEKLFF,TGTGCCTGGAGTGTGGACAATAATGAAAAACTGTTTTTT
.,TRBV27,.,TRBJ1-2,CASSSLLDSYGYTF,TGTGCCAGCAGTTCCCTCTTGGACAGCTATGGCTACACCTTC
.,TRBV27,.,TRBJ2-7,CASGRVAYEQYF,TGTGCCTCCGGAAGGGTTGCCTACGAGCAGTACTTC
TRBD1,TRBV30,few,TRBJ2-2,CAWSVLGTGLINTGELFF,TGTGCCTGGAGTGTACTAGGGACAGGACTCATTAACACCGGGGAGCTGTTTTTT
.,TRBV4-3,.,TRBJ2-4,CASSQDVFRGTKNIQYF,TGCGCCAGCAGCCAAGATGTTTTTCGGGGGACCAAAAACATTCAGTACTTC
.,TRBV9,.,TRBJ2-2,CASSVGESGELFF,TGTGCCAGCAGCGTGGGGGAAAGCGGGGAGCTGTTTTTT
.,TRBV10-3,.,TRBJ2-7,CAIRQGTYEQYF,TGTGCCATCAGACAGGGAACCTACGAGCAGTACTTC
.,TRBV30,.,TRBJ1-4,CAWSAMAGNEKLFF,TGTGCCTGGAGCGCTATGGCTGGGAACGAAAAACTGTTTTTT
.,TRBV6-6,.,TRBJ2-5,CASSYLSGETQYF,TGTGCCAGCAGTTACTTGTCGGGAGAGACCCAGTACTTC
TRBD1,TRBV5-6,.,TRBJ2-7,CASSSGTATYEQYF,TGTGCCAGCAGCTCCGGGACAGCAACCTACGAGCAGTACTTC
TRBD1,TRBV6-5,.,TRBJ1-6,CASSYSGGPLDSPLHF,TGTGCCAGCAGTTATTCAGGGGGCCCACTTGATTCACCCCTCCACTTT
TRBD1,TRBV19,.,TRBJ2-1,CATRPTGTGDYEQFF,TGTGCCACCCGACCAACCGGGACAGGGGATTATGAGCAGTTCTTC
.,TRBV5-6,.,TRBJ2-2,CASSFFWTATPGELFF,TGTGCCAGCAGCTTTTTTTGGACAGCGACACCCGGGGAGCTGTTTTTT
.,TRBV27,few,TRBJ2-7,CASSSGRPEQYF,TGTGCCAGCAGTTCCGGACGGCCCGAGCAGTACTTC
.,TRBV7-9,.,TRBJ2-7,CASSFGFPYEQYF,TGTGCCAGCAGCTTTGGGTTTCCCTACGAGCAGTACTTC
TRBD2,TRBV19,few,TRBJ2-2,CASSNPSGGLNTGELFF,TGTGCCAGTAGTAACCCTAGCGGGGGCTTGAACACCGGGGAGCTGTTTTTT
.,TRBV30,.,TRBJ1-2,CAWSVFNYGYTF,TGTGCCTGGAGTGTATTTAACTATGGCTACACCTTC
.,TRBV5-6,.,TRBJ2-1,CASSLGAAAYNEQFF,TGTGCCAGCAGCTTAGGGGCAGCCGCCTACAATGAGCAGTTCTTC
TRBD1,TRBV29-1,few,TRBJ2-7,CSVEDRDRSYEQYF,TGCAGCGTTGAAGACCGGGACAGGTCCTACGAGCAGTACTTC
.,TRBV5-6,.,TRBJ1-1,CASSPAGGTEAFF,TGTGCCAGCAGCCCCGCGGGGGGTACTGAAGCTTTCTTT